A single sample gave rise to the 8 T cell receptor beta chains below, sequenced in a study of T cell responses to AZD1222 COVID-19 vaccine. Libraries were prepared by immunoSEQ multiplex PCR; TCRdb keeps only in-frame clonotypes and omits some of them. The sample consists of some 140,000 clones, 89% of them appearing once. The specimen comprised peripheral blood, sampled 28 days after the second AZD1222 dose. The receptor source for this set is an adult who received the AZD1222 COVID-19 vaccine.

The chain is built from TRBV28 and TRBJ1-5; D possibly corresponds to TRBD1 (6 bases). V shed 5 bases and J shed 7 bases, with 21 bases lying between them. Germline values: CDR1 MDHEN, CDR2 SYDVKM. The CDR3 length is 16 residues. Here the CDR3 DNA reads TGTGCCAGCAGTACTCCCCAGGGGAGGGGCGGCCAGCCCCAGCATTTT. Its translation: CASSTPQGRGGQPQHF. Complete variable domain (other parts from reference TRBV28 and TRBJ1-5): DVKVTQSSRYLVKRTGEKVFLECVQDMDHENMFWYRQDPGLGLRLIYFSYDVKMKEKGDIPEGYSVSREKKERFSLILESASTNQTSMYLCASSTPQGRGGQPQHFGDGTRLSIL.

The V call is TRBV2, the J call TRBJ2-7; 7 bases fit TRBD1. The germline V gene has CDR1 SNHLY and CDR2 FYNNEI. The CDR3 loop spans 14 amino acids. V lost 5 bases and J lost 2; bases outside the gene matches: 6. CDR3 loop: CASSSQGMTYEQYF. Here the CDR3 DNA reads TGTGCCAGCAGTTCACAGGGGATGACCTACGAGCAGTACTTC.

The chain is built from TRBV18 and TRBJ2-2, with a possible D match to TRBD1 (5 bases). The germline V gene has CDR1 KGHSH and CDR2 LQKENI. V lost 3 bases and J lost 6, with 11 bases in between. There are 14 residues in the CDR3. The CDR3 protein is CASSPDTKAGELFF. The CDR3 DNA is TGTGCCAGCTCACCGGACACGAAGGCCGGGGAGCTGTTTTTT.

The genes are TRBV6-5 and TRBJ1-2, with a tentative D call TRBD1 (5 bases). Germline V lookup: CDR1 MNHEY, CDR2 SVGAGI. Trimming cost V 7 bases and J 3 bases, with 15 bases left between them. The CDR3 covers 14 residues. The CDR3 DNA reads as TGTGCCAGCACCCCGGTTGGGGGAGACTATGGCTACACCTTC. Its protein is CASTPVGGDYGYTF.

This chain uses TRBV19 with TRBJ1-5, with no clear D. Germline-derived CDR1 and CDR2 are LNHDA and SQIVND (reference sequence). The CDR3 sequence is 14 residues long. The V and J ends lost 1 base and 10 bases respectively, with 14 bases between them. The CDR3, as DNA: TGTGCCAGTAGTATAGTCGGGGTTAACGGTCCCCAGCATTTT. Translating gives CASSIVGVNGPQHF.

This rearrangement joins TRBV6-2 or TRBV6-3 to TRBJ2-1, with 14 bases lining up with TRBD2. Looked up from germline, CDR1 is MNHEY and CDR2 is SVGEGT. The CDR3 sequence is 15 residues long. V lost 6 bases and J lost 10; bases outside the gene matches: 8. The CDR3 spells CASSPGTSGRREQFF. CDR3 sequence (DNA): TGTGCCAGCAGCCCCGGGACTAGCGGGAGAAGGGAGCAGTTCTTC.

The V call is TRBV4-1, the J call TRBJ2-4; D is uncertain. The CDR3 is 14 residues long. Germline loops: CDR1 MGHRA, CDR2 YSYEKL. V lost 4 bases to trimming and J lost 5 bases, with 12 bases between them. The CDR3 loop is CASSRYGSENIQYF. Here the CDR3 DNA reads TGCGCCAGCAGCCGGTATGGATCGGAAAACATTCAGTACTTC.

This clone was counted a few times. The CDR3 spells CASSSAGDGNTIYF. For the CDR3, the DNA is TGTGCCAGTAGTAGCGCAGGGGACGGAAACACCATATATTTT. This chain uses TRBV19 with TRBJ1-3; possible D gene TRBD1, 6 bases. The germline V gene has CDR1 LNHDA and CDR2 SQIVND (reference sequence). The CDR3 has 14 residues. With 4 bases removed from V and 4 bases from J, the gap between germline ends came to 11 bases.